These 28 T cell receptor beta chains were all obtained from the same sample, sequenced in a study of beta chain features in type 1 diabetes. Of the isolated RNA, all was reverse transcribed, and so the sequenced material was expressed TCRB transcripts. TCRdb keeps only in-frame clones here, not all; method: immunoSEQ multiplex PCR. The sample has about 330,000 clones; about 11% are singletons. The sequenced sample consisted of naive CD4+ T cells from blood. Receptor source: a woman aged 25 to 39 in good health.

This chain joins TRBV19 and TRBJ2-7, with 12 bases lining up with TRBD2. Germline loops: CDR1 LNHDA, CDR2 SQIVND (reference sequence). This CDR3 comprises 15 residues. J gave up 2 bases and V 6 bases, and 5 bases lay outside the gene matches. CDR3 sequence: CASRTSGSFTYEQYF. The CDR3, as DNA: TGTGCCAGTAGGACTAGCGGGAGTTTCACCTACGAGCAGTACTTC. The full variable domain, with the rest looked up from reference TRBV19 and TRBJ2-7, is DGGITQSPKYLFRKEGQNVTLSCEQNLNHDAMYWYRQDPGQGLRLIYYSQIVNDFQKGDIAEGYSVSREKKESFPLTVTSAQKNPTAFYLCASRTSGSFTYEQYFGPGTRLTVT.

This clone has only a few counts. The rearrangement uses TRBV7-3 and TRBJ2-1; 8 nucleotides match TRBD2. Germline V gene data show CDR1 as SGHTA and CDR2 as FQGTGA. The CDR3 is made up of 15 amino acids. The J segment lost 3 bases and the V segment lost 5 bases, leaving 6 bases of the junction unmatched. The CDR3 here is CASSPREGLYNEQFF. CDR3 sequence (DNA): TGTGCCAGCAGCCCCCGGGAGGGCCTCTACAATGAGCAGTTCTTC.

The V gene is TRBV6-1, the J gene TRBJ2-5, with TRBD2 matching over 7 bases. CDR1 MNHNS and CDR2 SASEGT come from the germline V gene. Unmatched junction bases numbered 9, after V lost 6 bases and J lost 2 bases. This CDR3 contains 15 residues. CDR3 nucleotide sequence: TGTGCCAGCAGCCCCGGGACTATCGAACAAGAGACCCAGTACTTC. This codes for CASSPGTIEQETQYF.

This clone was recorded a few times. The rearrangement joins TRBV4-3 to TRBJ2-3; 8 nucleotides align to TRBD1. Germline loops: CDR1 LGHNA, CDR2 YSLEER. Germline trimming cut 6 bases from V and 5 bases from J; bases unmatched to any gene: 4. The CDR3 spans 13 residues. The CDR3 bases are TGCGCCAGCAGGCTACAGGGGGAAGATACGCAGTATTTT. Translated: CASRLQGEDTQYF.

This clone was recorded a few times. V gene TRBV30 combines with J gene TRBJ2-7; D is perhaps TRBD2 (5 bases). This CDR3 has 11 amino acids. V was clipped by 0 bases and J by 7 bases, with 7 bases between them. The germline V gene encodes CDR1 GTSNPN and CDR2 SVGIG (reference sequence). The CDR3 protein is CAWSVTGEQYF. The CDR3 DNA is TGTGCCTGGAGTGTGACGGGGGAGCAGTACTTC.

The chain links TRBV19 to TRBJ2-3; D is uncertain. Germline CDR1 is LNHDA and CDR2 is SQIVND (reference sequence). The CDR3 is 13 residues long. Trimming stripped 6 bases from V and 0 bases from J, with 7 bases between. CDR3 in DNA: TGTGCCAGTAGAAGACTCAGCACAGATACGCAGTATTTT. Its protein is CASRRLSTDTQYF.

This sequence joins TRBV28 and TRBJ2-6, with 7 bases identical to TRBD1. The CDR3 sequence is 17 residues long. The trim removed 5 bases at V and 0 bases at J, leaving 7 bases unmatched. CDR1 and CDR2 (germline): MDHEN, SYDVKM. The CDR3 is CASSAPGTDSGANVLTF. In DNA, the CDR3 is TGTGCCAGCAGTGCACCCGGGACAGACTCTGGGGCCAACGTCCTGACTTTC.

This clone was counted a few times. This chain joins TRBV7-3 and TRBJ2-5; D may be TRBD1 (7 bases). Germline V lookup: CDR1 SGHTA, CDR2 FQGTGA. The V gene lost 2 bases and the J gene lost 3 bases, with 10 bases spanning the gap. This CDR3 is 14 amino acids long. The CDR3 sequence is CASSLQGGEETQYF. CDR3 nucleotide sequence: TGTGCCAGCAGCTTACAGGGGGGAGAAGAGACCCAGTACTTC.

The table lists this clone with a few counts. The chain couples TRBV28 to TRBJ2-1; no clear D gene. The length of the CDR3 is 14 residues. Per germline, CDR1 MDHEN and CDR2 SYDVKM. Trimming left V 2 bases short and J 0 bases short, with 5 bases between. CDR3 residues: CASSLGNSYNEQFF. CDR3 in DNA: TGTGCCAGCAGTTTAGGCAACTCCTACAATGAGCAGTTCTTC.

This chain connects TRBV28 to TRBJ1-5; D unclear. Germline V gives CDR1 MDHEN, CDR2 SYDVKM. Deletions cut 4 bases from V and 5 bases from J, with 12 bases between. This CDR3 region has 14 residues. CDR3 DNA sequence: TGTGCCAGCAGTTCAACAGCAACCTATCAGCCCCAGCATTTT. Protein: CASSSTATYQPQHF.

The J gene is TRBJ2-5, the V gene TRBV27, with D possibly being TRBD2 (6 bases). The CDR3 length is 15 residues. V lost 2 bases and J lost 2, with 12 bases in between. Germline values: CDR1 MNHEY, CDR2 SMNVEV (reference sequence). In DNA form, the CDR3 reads TGTGCCAGCAGTTTAGGTAGCGGACCTCAAGAGACCCAGTACTTC. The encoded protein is CASSLGSGPQETQYF.

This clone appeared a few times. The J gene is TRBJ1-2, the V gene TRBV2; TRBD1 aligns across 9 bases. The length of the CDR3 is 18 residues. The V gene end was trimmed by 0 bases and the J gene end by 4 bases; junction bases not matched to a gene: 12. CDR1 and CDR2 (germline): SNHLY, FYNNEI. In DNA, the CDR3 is TGTGCCAGCAGTGAAGCTGCCTTTAGGACAGGGGTTGGCTATGGCTACACCTTC. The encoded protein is CASSEAAFRTGVGYGYTF.

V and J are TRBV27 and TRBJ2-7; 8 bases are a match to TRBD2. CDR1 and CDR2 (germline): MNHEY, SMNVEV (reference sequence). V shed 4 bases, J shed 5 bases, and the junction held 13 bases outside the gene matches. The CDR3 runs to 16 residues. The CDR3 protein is CASSSLAGSLSHEQYF. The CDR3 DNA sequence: TGTGCCAGCAGTTCTCTAGCGGGTTCCCTATCCCACGAGCAGTACTTC.

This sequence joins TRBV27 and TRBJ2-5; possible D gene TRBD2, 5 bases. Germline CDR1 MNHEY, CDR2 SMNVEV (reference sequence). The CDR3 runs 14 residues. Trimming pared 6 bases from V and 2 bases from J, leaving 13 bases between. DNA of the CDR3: TGTGCCAGCAGCCCCGTCCGGACTCAAGAGACCCAGTACTTC. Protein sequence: CASSPVRTQETQYF.

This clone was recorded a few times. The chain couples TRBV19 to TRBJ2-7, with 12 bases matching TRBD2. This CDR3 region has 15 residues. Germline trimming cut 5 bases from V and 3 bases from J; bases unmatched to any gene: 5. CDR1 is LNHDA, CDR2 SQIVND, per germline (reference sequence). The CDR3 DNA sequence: TGTGCCAGTAGTTTACTAGCGGGAGGAAACTACGAGCAGTACTTC. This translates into CASSLLAGGNYEQYF.

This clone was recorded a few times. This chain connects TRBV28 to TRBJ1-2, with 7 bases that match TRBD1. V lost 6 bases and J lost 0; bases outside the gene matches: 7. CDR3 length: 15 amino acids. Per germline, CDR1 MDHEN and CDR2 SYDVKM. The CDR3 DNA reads TGTGCCAGCAGGCGACGAGACAGGGCTAACTATGGCTACACCTTC. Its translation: CASRRRDRANYGYTF.

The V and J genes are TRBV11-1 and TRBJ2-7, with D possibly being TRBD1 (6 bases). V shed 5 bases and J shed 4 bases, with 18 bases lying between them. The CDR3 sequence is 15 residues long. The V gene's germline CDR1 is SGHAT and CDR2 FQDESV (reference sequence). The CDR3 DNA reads TGTGCCAGCAGCAGAATGTGGGGACAATCTTACGAGCAGTACTTC. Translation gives CASSRMWGQSYEQYF.

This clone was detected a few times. The CDR3, as DNA: TGTGCCAGCAGCTTAATTCCTAGCGGGAGATCCTACAATGAGCAGTTCTTC. It codes for CASSLIPSGRSYNEQFF. The chain carries TRBV7-2 and TRBJ2-1, with TRBD2 matching over 10 bases. V lost 2 bases and J lost 1; bases outside the gene matches: 5. The CDR3 covers 17 residues. Germline V gene data show CDR1 as SGHTA and CDR2 as FQGNSA.

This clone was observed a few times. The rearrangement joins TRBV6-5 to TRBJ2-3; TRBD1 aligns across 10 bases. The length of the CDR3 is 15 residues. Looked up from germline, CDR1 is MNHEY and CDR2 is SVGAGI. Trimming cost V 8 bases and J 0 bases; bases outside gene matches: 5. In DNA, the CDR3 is TGTGCCAGCGGAAGACAGGGGGCTAGCACAGATACGCAGTATTTT. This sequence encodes CASGRQGASTDTQYF.

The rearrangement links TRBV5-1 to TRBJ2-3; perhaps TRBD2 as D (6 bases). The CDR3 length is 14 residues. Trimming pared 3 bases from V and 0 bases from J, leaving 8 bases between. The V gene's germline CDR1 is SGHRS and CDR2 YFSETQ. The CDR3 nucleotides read TGCGCCAGCAGCTACGGGACTAGCACAGATACGCAGTATTTT. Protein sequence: CASSYGTSTDTQYF.

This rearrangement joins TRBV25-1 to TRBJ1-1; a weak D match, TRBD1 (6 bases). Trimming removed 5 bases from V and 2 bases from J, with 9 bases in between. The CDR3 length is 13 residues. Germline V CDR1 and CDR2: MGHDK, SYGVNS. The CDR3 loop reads CASSLQGNTEAFF. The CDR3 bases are TGTGCCAGCAGTTTACAGGGAAACACTGAAGCTTTCTTT.

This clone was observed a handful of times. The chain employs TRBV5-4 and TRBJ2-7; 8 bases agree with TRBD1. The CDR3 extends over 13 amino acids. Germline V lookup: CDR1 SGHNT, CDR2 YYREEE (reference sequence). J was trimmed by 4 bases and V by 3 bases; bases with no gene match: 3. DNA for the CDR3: TGTGCCAGCAGCTCGACAGGGGTATACGAGCAGTACTTC. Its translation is CASSSTGVYEQYF.

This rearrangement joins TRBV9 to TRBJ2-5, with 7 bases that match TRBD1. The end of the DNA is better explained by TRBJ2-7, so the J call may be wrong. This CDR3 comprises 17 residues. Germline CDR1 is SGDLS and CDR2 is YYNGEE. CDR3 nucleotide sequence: TGTGCCAGCAGCGTAGGAACTGGACAGGCCAGCTCCTACGAGCAGTACTTC. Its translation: CASSVGTGQASSYEQYF.

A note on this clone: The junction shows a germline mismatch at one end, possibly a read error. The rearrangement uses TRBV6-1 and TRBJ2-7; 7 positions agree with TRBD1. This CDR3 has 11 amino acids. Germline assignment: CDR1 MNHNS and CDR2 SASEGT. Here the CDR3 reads CASSDRDSRHF. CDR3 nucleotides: TGTGCCAGCAGTGACCGGGACAGTCGGCACTTC.

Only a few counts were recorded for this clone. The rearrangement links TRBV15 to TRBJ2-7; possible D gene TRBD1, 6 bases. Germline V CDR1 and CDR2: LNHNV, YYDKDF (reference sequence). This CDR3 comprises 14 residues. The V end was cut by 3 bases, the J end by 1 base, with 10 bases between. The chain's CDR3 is CATSSRQESYEQYF. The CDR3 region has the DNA TGTGCCACCAGCAGTCGACAGGAGTCCTACGAGCAGTACTTC.

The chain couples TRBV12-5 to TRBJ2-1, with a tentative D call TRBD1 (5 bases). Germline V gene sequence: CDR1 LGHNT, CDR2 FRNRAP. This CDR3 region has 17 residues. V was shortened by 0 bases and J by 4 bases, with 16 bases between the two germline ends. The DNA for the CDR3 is TGTGCTAGTGGTTTGGTAGGGAAGGGGATGGAGTACAATGAGCAGTTCTTC. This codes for CASGLVGKGMEYNEQFF.

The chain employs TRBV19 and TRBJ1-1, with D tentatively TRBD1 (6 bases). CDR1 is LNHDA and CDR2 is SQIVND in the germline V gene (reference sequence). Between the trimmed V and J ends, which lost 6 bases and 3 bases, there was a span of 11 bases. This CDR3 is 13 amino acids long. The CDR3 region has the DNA TGTGCCAGTAGGCACAGGGTCGACACTGAAGCTTTCTTT. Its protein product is CASRHRVDTEAFF.

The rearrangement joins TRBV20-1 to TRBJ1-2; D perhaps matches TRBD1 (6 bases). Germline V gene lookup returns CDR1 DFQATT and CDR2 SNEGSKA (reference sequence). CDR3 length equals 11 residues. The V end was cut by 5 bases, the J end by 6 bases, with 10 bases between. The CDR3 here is CSAPGTHGYTF. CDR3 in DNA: TGCAGTGCTCCCGGGACACATGGCTACACCTTC.